This T cell receptor beta chain comes out of a study of spatial heterogeneity in lung cancer. Study-level background: Every unique TCR and UMI combination, on average, appeared more than ten times in raw reads.

This CDR3 is 16 amino acids long. The sample's time point: sample taken at primary tumor resection. The authors sequenced whole RNA from tumor, nontumor lung or frozen PBMC without sorting. There were 75 or so donors, all of them untreated patients with early-stage non-small cell lung cancer. Study conclusions and caveats: In blood, ubiquitous expanded tumor TCRs appeared more at resection than follow-up.

On this clonotype itself: As yet, its antigen is unknown.

TCR cDNA molecules were tagged individually, and each one carried a unique molecular identifier. One entry per CDR3 protein results from TCRdb running MiXCR on the 5' RACE reads. The table lists about 21,000 distinct CDR3 sequences, approximately 4.5% of them singletons. V and J are TRBV12-1 and TRBJ2-7; the table's D gene call, TRBD1, was not cross checked with the DNA. TRBV12-1 is a pseudogene locus. This TCR was recovered from a male donor with early-stage non-small cell lung cancer. The input for sequencing was PBMCs, taken at surgery. CDR3 nucleotides: TGTGCCAGCAGCCCCGGGGACAGCTCCGTTTCCTACGAGCAGTACTTC. Translation gives CASSPGDSSVSYEQYF.